This T cell receptor (beta chain) was identified in a study of beta chain features in type 1 diabetes. The germline V gene has CDR1 SGHTA and CDR2 FQGNSA. Unmatched junction bases numbered 5, after V lost 3 bases and J lost 0 bases. The CDR3 contains 17 residues. Isolated RNA was reverse transcribed in full, so expressed TCRB transcripts were sequenced. The data were produced by immunoSEQ multiplex PCR, yet TCRdb's version contains in-frame clones alone and is incomplete. There are under 500,000 clones in the sample; 25% to 35% occur only once, and about 0.06% lies in the top ten. Material for sequencing was naive CD4+ T cells from blood. The TCR originated in a man between 18 and 29 years old in good health. The chain links TRBV7-2 to TRBJ2-1, with TRBD2 matching 10 bases. CDR3 amino acids: CASSLGLALSSYNEQFF. DNA of the CDR3: TGTGCCAGCAGCTTGGGACTAGCGTTAAGCTCCTACAATGAGCAGTTCTTC. Full variable domain (remainder filled in from reference TRBV7-2 and TRBJ2-1): GAGVSQSPSNKVTEKGKDVELRCDPISGHTALYWYRQSLGQGLEFLIYFQGNSAPDKSGLPSDRFSAERTGGSVSTLTIQRTQQEDSAVYLCASSLGLALSSYNEQFFGPGTRLTVL.